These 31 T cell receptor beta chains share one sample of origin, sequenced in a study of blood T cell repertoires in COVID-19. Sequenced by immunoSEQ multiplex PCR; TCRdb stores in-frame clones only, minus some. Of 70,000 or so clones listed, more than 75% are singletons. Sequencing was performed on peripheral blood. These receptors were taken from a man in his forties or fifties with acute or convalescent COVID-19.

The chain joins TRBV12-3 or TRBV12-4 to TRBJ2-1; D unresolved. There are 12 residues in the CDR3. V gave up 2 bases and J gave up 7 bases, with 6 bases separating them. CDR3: CASSLSTNEQFF. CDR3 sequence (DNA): TGTGCCAGCAGTTTATCCACAAATGAGCAGTTCTTC.

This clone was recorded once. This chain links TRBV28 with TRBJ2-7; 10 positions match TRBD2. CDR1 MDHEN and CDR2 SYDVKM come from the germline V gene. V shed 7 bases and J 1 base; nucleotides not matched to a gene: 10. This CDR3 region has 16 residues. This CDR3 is CASTYSGRDPSYEQYF. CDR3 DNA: TGTGCCAGCACCTACAGCGGGAGGGACCCTTCCTACGAGCAGTACTTC.

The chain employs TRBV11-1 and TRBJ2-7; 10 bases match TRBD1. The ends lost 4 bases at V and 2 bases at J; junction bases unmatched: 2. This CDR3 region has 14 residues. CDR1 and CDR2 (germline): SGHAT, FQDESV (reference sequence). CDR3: CASSWGQGPYEQYF. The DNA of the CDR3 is TGTGCCAGCAGCTGGGGACAGGGGCCCTACGAGCAGTACTTC.

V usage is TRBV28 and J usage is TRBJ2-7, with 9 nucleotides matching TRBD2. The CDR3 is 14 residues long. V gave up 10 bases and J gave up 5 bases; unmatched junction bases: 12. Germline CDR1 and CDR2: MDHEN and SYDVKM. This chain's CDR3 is CATRSSGLANEQYF. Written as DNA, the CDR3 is TGTGCCACCCGGTCAAGTGGACTAGCGAACGAGCAGTACTTC. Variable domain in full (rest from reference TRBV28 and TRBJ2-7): DVKVTQSSRYLVKRTGEKVFLECVQDMDHENMFWYRQDPGLGLRLIYFSYDVKMKEKGDIPEGYSVSREKKERFSLILESASTNQTSMYLCATRSSGLANEQYFGPGTRLTVT.

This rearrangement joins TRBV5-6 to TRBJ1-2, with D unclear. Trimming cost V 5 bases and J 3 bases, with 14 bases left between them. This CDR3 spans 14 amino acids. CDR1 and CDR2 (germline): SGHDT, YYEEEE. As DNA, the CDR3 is TGTGCCAGCAGGGGCCCGGTGGGTCACTATGGCTACACCTTC. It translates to CASRGPVGHYGYTF.

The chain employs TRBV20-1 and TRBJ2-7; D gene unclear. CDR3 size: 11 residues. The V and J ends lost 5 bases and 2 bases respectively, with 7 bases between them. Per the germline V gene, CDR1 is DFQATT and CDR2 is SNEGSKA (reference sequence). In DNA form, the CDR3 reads TGCAGTGCTTCTAAAACCTACGAGCAGTACGTC. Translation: CSASKTYEQYV.

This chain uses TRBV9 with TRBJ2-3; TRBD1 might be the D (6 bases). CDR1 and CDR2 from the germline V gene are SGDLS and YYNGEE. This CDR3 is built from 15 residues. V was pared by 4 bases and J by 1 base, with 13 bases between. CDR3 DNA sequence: TGTGCCAGCAGCCCCGCCTGGACAGGCACAGATACGCAGTATTTT. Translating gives CASSPAWTGTDTQYF.

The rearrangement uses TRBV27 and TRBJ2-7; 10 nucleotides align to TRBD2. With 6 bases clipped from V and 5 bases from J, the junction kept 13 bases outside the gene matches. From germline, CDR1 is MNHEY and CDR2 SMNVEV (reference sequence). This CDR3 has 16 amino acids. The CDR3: CASRTGSSGRAHEQYF. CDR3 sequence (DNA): TGTGCCAGCAGGACAGGGTCAAGCGGGAGGGCCCACGAGCAGTACTTC.

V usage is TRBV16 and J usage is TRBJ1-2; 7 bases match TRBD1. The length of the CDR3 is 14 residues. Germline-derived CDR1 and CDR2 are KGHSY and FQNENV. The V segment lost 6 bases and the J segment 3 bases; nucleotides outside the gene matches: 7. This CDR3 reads CASRRQGVDYGYTF. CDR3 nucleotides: TGTGCCAGCAGACGCCAGGGGGTTGACTATGGCTACACCTTC. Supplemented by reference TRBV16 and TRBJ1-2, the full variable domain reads GEEVAQTPKHLVRGEGQKAKLYCAPIKGHSYVFWYQQVLKNEFKFLISFQNENVFDETGMPKERFSAKCLPNSPCSLEIQATKLEDSAVYFCASRRQGVDYGYTFGSGTRLTVV.

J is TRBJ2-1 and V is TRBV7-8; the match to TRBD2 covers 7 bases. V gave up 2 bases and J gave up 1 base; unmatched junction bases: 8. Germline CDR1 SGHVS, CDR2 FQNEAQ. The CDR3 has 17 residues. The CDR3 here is CASSLRLREYSYNEQFF. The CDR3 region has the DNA TGTGCCAGCAGCTTACGGTTGCGGGAGTATTCCTACAATGAGCAGTTCTTC.

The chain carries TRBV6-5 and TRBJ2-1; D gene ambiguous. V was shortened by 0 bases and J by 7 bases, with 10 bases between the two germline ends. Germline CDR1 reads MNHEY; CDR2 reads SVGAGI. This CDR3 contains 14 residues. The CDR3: CASSYSRSGNEQFF. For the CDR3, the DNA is TGTGCCAGCAGTTACTCGAGGTCTGGGAATGAGCAGTTCTTC.

The DNA for the CDR3 is TGTGCCAGCTCACTAGGACAAGACTACGAGCAGTACGTC. It encodes CASSLGQDYEQYV. The V and J genes are TRBV18 and TRBJ2-7; tentative D call: TRBD1 (5 bases). Germline loops: CDR1 KGHSH, CDR2 LQKENI. There are 13 residues in the CDR3. The V end lost 4 bases, the J end lost 3 bases, and 10 bases lay between the germline ends.

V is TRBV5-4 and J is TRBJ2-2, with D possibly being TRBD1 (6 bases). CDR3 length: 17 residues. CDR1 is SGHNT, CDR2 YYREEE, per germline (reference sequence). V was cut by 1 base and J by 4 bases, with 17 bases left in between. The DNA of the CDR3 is TGTGCCAGCAGCTTGAGTTTTGGACAGAGGATCACCGGGGAGCTGTTTTTT. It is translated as CASSLSFGQRITGELFF.

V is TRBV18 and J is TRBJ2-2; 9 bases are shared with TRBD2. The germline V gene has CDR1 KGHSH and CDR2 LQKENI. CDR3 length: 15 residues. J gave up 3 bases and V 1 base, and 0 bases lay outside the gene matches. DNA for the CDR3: TGTGCCAGCTCACCACGACTAGCGGACACCGGGGAGCTGTTTTTT. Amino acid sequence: CASSPRLADTGELFF.

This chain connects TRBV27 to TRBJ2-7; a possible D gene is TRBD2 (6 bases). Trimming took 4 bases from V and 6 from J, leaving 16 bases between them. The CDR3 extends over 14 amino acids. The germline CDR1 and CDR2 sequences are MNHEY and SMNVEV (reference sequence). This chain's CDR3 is CASSSGLRLREQYF. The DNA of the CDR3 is TGTGCCAGCAGTTCGGGACTCAGGCTACGCGAGCAGTACTTC.

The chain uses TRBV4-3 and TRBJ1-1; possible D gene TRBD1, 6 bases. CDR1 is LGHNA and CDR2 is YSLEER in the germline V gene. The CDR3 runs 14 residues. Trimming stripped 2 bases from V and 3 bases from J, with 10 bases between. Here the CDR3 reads CASSQSEGDTEAFF. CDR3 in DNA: TGCGCCAGCAGCCAATCCGAGGGGGACACTGAAGCTTTCTTT.

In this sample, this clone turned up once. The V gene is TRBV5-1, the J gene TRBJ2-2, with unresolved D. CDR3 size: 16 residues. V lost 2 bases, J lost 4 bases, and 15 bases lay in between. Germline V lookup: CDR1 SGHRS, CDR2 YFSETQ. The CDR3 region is CASSLDPGPGTGELFF. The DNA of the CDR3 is TGCGCCAGCAGCTTAGATCCGGGTCCTGGCACCGGGGAGCTGTTTTTT.

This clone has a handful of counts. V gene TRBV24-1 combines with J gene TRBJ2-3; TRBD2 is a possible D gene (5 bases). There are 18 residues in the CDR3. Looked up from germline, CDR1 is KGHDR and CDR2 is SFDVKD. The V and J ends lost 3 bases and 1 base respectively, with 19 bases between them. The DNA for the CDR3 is TGTGCCACCAGTGATACCAAGTTCGGACTTGTACGCACAGATACGCAGTATTTT. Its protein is CATSDTKFGLVRTDTQYF.

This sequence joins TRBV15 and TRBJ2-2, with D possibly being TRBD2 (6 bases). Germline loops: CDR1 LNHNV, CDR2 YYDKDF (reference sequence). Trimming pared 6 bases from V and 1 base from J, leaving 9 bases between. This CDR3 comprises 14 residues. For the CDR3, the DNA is TGTGCCACCAGGGAGGGCCAGAACACCGGGGAGCTGTTTTTT. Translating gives CATREGQNTGELFF.

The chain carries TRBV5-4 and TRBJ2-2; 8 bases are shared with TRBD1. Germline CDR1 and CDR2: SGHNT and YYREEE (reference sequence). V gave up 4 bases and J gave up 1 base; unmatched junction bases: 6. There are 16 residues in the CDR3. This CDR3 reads CASSPRQGLNTGELFF. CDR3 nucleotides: TGTGCCAGCAGCCCAAGACAGGGGTTGAACACCGGGGAGCTGTTTTTT.

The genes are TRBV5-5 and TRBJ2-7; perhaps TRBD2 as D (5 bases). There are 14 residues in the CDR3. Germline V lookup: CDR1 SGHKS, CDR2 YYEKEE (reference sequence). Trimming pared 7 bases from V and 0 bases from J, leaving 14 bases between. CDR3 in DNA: TGTGCCAGCCGCGGGTCTCCCCGCTCCTACGAGCAGTACTTC. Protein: CASRGSPRSYEQYF. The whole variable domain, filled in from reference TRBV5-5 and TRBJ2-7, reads DAGVTQSPTHLIKTRGQQVTLRCSPISGHKSVSWYQQVLGQGPQFIFQYYEKEERGRGNFPDRFSARQFPNYSSELNVNALLLGDSALYLCASRGSPRSYEQYFGPGTRLTVT.

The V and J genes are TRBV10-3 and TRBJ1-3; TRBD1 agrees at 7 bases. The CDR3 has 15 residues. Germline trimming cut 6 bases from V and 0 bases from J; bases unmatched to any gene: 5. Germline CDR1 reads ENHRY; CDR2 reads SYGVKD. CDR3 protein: CAISSDRNSGNTIYF. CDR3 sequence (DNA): TGTGCCATCAGCTCGGACAGGAACTCTGGAAACACCATATATTTT.

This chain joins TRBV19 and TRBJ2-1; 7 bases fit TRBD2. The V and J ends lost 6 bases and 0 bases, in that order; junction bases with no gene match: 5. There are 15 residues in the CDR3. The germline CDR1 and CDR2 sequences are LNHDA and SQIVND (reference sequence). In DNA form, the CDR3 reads TGTGCCAGTAGAAGCGGGGATAGCTCCTACAATGAGCAGTTCTTC. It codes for CASRSGDSSYNEQFF.

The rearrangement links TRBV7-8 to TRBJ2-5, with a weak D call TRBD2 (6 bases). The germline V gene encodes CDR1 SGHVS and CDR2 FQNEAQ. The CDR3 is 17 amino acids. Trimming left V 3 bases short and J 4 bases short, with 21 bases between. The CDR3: CASSFKRVRAPSETQYF. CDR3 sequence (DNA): TGTGCCAGCAGCTTTAAGCGGGTTCGTGCCCCCTCAGAGACCCAGTACTTC.

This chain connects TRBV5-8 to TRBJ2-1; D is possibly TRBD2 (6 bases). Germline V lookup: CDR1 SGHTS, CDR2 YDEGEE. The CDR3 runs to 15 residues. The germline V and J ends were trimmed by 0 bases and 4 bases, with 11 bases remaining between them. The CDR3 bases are TGTGCCAGCAGCTTGGGTCTAGCGAGATACAATGAGCAGTTCTTC. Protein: CASSLGLARYNEQFF.

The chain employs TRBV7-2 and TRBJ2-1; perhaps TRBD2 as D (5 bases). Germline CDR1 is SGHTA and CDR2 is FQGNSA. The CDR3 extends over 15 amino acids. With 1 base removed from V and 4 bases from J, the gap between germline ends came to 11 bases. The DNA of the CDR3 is TGTGCCAGCAGCTTAGGCGGGTTCCCTTACAATGAGCAGTTCTTC. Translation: CASSLGGFPYNEQFF. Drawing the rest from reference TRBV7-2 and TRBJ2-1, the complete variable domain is GAGVSQSPSNKVTEKGKDVELRCDPISGHTALYWYRQSLGQGLEFLIYFQGNSAPDKSGLPSDRFSAERTGGSVSTLTIQRTQQEDSAVYLCASSLGGFPYNEQFFGPGTRLTVL.

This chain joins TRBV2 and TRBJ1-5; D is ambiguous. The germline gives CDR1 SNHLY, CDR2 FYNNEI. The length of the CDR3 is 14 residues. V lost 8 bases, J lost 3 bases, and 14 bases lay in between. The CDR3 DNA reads TGTGCCAGCGCGACCGGGAGGGTCAATCAGCCCCAGCATTTT. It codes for CASATGRVNQPQHF.

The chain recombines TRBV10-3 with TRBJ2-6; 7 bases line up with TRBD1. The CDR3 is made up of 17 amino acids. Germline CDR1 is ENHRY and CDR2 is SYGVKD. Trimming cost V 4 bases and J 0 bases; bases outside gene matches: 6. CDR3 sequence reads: CAISAAGTASGANVLTF. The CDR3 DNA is TGTGCCATCAGTGCAGCAGGGACAGCCTCTGGGGCCAACGTCCTGACTTTC.

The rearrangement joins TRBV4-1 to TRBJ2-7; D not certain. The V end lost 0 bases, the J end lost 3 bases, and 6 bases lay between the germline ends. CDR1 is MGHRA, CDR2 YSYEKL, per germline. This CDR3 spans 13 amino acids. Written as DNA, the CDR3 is TGCGCCAGCAGCCAAGACAGGCTCTACGAGCAGTACTTC. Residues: CASSQDRLYEQYF.

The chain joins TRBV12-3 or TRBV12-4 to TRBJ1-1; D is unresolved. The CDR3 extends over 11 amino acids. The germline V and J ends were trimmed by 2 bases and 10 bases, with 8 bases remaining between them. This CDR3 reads CASSLTVSAFF. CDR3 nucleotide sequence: TGTGCCAGCAGTTTAACTGTATCAGCTTTCTTT.

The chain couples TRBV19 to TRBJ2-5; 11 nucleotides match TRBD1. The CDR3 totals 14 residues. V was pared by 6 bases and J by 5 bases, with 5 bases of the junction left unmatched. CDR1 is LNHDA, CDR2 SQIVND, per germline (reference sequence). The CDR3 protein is CASRSDRGHETQYF. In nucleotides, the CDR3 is TGTGCCAGTAGATCGGACAGGGGGCATGAGACCCAGTACTTC.